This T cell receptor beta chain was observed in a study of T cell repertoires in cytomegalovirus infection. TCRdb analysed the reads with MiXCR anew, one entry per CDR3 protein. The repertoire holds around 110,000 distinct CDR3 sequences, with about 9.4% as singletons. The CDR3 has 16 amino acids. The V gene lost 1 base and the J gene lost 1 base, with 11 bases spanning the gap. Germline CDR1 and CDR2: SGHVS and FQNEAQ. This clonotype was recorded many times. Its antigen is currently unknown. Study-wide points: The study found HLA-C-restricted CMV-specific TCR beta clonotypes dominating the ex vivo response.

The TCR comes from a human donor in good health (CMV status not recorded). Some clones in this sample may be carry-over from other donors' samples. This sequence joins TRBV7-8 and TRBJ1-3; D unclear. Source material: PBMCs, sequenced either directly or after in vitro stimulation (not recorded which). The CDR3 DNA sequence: TGTGCCAGCAGCTTAGACCGCAGACTATCTGGAAACACCATATATTTT. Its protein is CASSLDRRLSGNTIYF. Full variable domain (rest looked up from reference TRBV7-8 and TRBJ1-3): GAGVSQSPRYKVAKRGQDVALRCDPISGHVSLFWYQQALGQGPEFLTYFQNEAQLDKSGLPSDRFFAERPEGSVSTLKIQRTQQEDSAVYLCASSLDRRLSGNTIYFGEGSWLTVV.